The present entry profiles one TCR beta chain with its context. This clonotype appeared a few times. Its antigen remains undetermined. Nothing much larger sits one base from this clone, and base qualities are not available. The record originates from a study of T-cell reconstitution after alpha-beta-depleted transplantation in children (dated by TCRdb to about 2016). In terms of the full investigation: Using TCR repertoire profiling, the study quantitatively followed how T-cell immune reconstitution unfolded in children after TCRalphabeta/CD19-depleted allogeneic hematopoietic cell transplantation. Broader findings and caveats from the paper: The apparently early recovery of alphabetaT-cell counts about two months after transplant reportedly depended on only several hundred rapidly expanded clones that came from non-depleted graft cells. Over the following months the frequencies of hyperexpanded clones went down, and after one year T-cell counts and TCRbeta diversity were mostly credited to newly produced T cells. In some patients, the high TCRbeta diversity seen at day 60 was put down to recipient T cells and intrathymic progenitors that had survived conditioning.

The treatment or condition label of this sample denotes: allogeneic hematopoietic cell transplantation with graft depleted of TCRalphabeta T cells and CD19 B cells. TCRalphabeta/CD19-depleted allogeneic hematopoietic cell grafts were given to the transplant recipients, all of whom were children. The library was obtained by PCR. Sequencing took place on an Illumina HiSeq 2500. Molecular barcoding was employed in the preparation of TCR libraries, with unique molecular identifiers being used to normalize TCRbeta repertoire quantification. The public reads were run again by TCRdb, first through fastp at Q25 and then through MiXCR, and only productive beta chains were kept. Records with the same CDR3 protein are collapsed into one entry carrying the most frequent genes and DNA. In all, the sample holds some 600,000 distinct CDR3 sequences, and approximately 13% of those were seen once. The ten largest clones capture 2.2% of the sample.

Its CDR3 holds 16 amino acids, cysteine through phenylalanine. The entry retains the CDR3 DNA only, 48 bases that are in frame from base 1. Ends trimmed: V by 5 bases, J by 2 bases; bases unmatched to a gene: 9. CDR1 SEHNR and CDR2 FQNEAQ are derived from the germline V gene (reference sequence). The receptor comes from a male patient aged 10-17 years who had a stem cell transplant for acute myeloid leukemia, so the T cells may come from the graft donor. Recombination connected TRBV7-9 to TRBJ2-7; a stretch of 10 junction bases matches TRBD2. The material was PBMCs, mostly from graft donor cells, obtained 360 days after TCRalphabeta/CD19-depleted stem cell transplant. The CDR3 reads as follows: CASSPTSGAPTYEQYF. The DNA sequence reads TGTGCCAGCAGCCCTACTAGCGGGGCCCCGACCTACGAGCAGTACTTC.